This TCR beta chain was captured by sequencing in a study of cytomegalovirus exposure and HLA in healthy donors. Background on the study: Earlier work reported 95 million to 130 million unique TCR beta sequences from 150 million to 200 million T cells.

The PCR ran on 60 Vbeta and 13 Jbeta primers. Repertoires were generated with immunoSEQ multiplex PCR, while TCRdb's copy carries only in-frame clones and drops some. This sample has around 100,000 clones, with approximately 84% found just once. Those who donated were healthy bone marrow donors. While unrecorded immune exposures were likely, the donors were nominally healthy when sampled. There are 16 residues in the CDR3. Trimming took 3 bases from V and 4 from J; bases not matched to a gene: 9. From germline, CDR1 is LNHDA and CDR2 SQIVND (reference sequence). Material for sequencing was PBMCs. The source of this sequence is a woman under 30 in good health and CMV-seropositive. This chain joins TRBV19 and TRBJ2-7; 10 bases match TRBD1. CDR3 sequence reads: CASSIRPGTGAYEQYF. CDR3 sequence (DNA): TGTGCCAGTAGTATCCGACCTGGGACAGGGGCTTACGAGCAGTACTTC.